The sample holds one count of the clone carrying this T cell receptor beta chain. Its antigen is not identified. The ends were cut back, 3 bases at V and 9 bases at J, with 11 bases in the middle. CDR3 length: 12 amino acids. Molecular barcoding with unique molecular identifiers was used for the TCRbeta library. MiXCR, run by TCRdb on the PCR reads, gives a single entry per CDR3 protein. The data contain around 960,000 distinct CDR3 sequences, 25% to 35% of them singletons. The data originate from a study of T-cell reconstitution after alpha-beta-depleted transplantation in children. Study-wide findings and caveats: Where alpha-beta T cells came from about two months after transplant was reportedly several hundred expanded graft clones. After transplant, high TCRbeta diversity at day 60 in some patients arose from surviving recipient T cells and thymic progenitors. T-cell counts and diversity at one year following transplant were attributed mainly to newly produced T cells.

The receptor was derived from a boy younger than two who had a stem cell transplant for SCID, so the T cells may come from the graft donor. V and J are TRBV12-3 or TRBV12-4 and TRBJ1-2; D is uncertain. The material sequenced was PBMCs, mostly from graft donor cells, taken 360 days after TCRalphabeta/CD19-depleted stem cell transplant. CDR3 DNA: TGTGCCAGCAGTTTTGAGATAGGGAGCTACACCTTC. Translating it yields CASSFEIGSYTF.